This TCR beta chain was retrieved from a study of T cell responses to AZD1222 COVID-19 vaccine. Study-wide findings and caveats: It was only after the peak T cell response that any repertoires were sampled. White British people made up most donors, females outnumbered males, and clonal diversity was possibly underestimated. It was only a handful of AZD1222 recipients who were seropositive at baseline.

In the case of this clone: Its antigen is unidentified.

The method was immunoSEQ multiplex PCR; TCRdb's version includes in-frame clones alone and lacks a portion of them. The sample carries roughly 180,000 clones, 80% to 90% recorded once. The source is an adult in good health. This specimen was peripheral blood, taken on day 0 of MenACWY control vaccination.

CDR3 residues: CASSSRDRGMYEQYF. The CDR3 region has the DNA TGTGCCAGCAGCTCCCGGGACAGGGGTATGTACGAGCAGTACTTC. The chain joins TRBV13 to TRBJ2-7; 10 bases are a match to TRBD1. This CDR3 comprises 15 residues. With V trimmed by 4 bases and J by 4 bases, 7 bases remained unmatched. Germline V lookup: CDR1 PRHDT, CDR2 FYEKMQ (reference sequence).